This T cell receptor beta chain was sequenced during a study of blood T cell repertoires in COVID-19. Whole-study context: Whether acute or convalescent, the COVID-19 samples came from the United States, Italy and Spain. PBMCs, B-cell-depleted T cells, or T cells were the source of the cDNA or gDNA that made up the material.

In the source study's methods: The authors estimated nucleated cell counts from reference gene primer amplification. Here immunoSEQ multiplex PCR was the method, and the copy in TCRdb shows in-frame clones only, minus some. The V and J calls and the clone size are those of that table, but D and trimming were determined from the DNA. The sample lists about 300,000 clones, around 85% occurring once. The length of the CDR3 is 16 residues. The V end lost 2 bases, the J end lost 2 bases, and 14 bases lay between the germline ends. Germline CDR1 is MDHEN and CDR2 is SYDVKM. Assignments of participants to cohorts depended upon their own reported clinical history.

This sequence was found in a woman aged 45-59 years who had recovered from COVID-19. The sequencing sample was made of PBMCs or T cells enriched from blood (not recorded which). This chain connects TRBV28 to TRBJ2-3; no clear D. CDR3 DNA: TGTGCCAGCAGTTTAGGTAGCCCGTTGGACACAGATACGCAGTATTTT. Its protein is CASSLGSPLDTDTQYF.